Shown below are 15 T cell receptor beta chains from a single sample sequenced in a study of cytomegalovirus exposure and HLA in healthy donors. Clones were sequenced by immunoSEQ multiplex PCR, and TCRdb holds only the in-frame ones, with some missing. Of 150,000 to 200,000 clones listed, 86% are singletons. Sequenced material: PBMCs. These receptors were obtained from a man in his late teens or twenties in good health and CMV-seropositive.

V gene TRBV27 combines with J gene TRBJ2-1; no definite D call. Deletions cut 2 bases from V and 5 bases from J, with 13 bases between. Germline CDR1 reads MNHEY; CDR2 reads SMNVEV (reference sequence). This CDR3 has 15 residues. The CDR3 spells CASSLKPTLNNEQFF. The DNA of the CDR3 is TGTGCCAGCAGTTTAAAACCGACTCTGAACAATGAGCAGTTCTTC.

The rearrangement links TRBV27 to TRBJ2-1; 10 positions agree with TRBD2. The germline V gene has CDR1 MNHEY and CDR2 SMNVEV (reference sequence). This CDR3 is built from 14 residues. The V and J ends lost 6 bases and 10 bases, in that order; junction bases with no gene match: 9. As DNA, the CDR3 is TGTGCCAGCAGCCGCAGCGGGAGGGCGGACGAGCAGTTCTTC. It specifies CASSRSGRADEQFF.

V and J are TRBV7-6 and TRBJ2-1; maybe TRBD1 (7 bases). The CDR3 sequence is 12 residues long. V dropped 5 bases and J dropped 10 bases, with 12 bases sitting between them. Germline CDR1 and CDR2: SGHVS and FNYEAQ. The CDR3 protein is CASSPRGREQFF. CDR3 nucleotide sequence: TGTGCCAGCAGCCCCAGGGGGAGGGAGCAGTTCTTC. Full variable domain (rest looked up from reference TRBV7-6 and TRBJ2-1): GAGVSQSPRYKVTKRGQDVALRCDPISGHVSLYWYRQALGQGPEFLTYFNYEAQQDKSGLPNDRFSAERPEGSISTLTIQRTEQRDSAMYRCASSPRGREQFFGPGTRLTVL.

This clone was seen a single time. V usage is TRBV7-2 and J usage is TRBJ2-2; 12 bases line up with TRBD2. Germline V gives CDR1 SGHTA, CDR2 FQGNSA. The CDR3 is 15 amino acids. The trim removed 4 bases at V and 4 bases at J, leaving 1 base unmatched. CDR3 in amino acids: CASSSGLAGTGELFF. The DNA for the CDR3 is TGTGCCAGCAGCTCGGGACTAGCGGGCACCGGGGAGCTGTTTTTT.

This rearrangement joins TRBV5-1 to TRBJ2-2; no clear D gene. CDR1 is SGHRS, CDR2 YFSETQ, per germline. The V gene lost 0 bases and the J gene lost 0 bases, with 6 bases spanning the gap. There are 15 residues in the CDR3. The chain's CDR3 is CASSLAGSNTGELFF. The CDR3 DNA sequence: TGCGCCAGCAGCTTGGCCGGGTCGAACACCGGGGAGCTGTTTTTT. Using reference TRBV5-1 and TRBJ2-2 for the parts outside the CDR3, the full variable domain is KAGVTQTPRYLIKTRGQQVTLSCSPISGHRSVSWYQQTPGQGLQFLFEYFSETQRNKGNFPGRFSGRQFSNSRSEMNVSTLELGDSALYLCASSLAGSNTGELFFGEGSRLTVL.

This chain joins TRBV12-2 and TRBJ2-1; the DNA was not used to check the table's D call, TRBD2. TRBV12-2 is classified as a pseudogene. This CDR3 is built from 12 residues. CDR3 sequence (DNA): TGTGCAAGTCGCGGACTAGTGAATGAGCAGTTCTTC. Translating it yields CASRGLVNEQFF.

This rearrangement joins TRBV5-1 to TRBJ1-2, with D possibly matching TRBD1 (5 bases). The CDR3 runs 15 residues. V was clipped by 4 bases and J by 6 bases, with 19 bases between them. The germline V gene has CDR1 SGHRS and CDR2 YFSETQ. The CDR3 nucleotides read TGCGCCAGCAGCATAGCCTCGGGGGGGTACAATGGCTACACCTTC. Its protein product is CASSIASGGYNGYTF.

The rearrangement links TRBV7-2 to TRBJ2-1; 14 bases agree with TRBD2. The CDR3 runs 15 residues. Germline V CDR1 and CDR2: SGHTA, FQGNSA. Trimming took 5 bases from V and 12 from J; bases not matched to a gene: 9. This CDR3 reads CASSDRTSGGFGQFF. The CDR3 nucleotides are TGTGCCAGCAGCGATCGGACTAGCGGGGGGTTCGGGCAGTTCTTC.

The rearrangement joins TRBV5-5 to TRBJ2-1; tentatively, D is TRBD2 (6 bases). Germline lookup yields CDR1 SGHKS and CDR2 YYEKEE (reference sequence). The CDR3 is 13 amino acids. V was pared by 6 bases and J by 3 bases, with 10 bases between. The CDR3, as DNA: TGTGCCAGCATCCCGGGACTCTACAATGAGCAGTTCTTC. It yields the protein CASIPGLYNEQFF.

The chain carries TRBV2 and TRBJ2-1; tentative D call: TRBD1 (6 bases). Trimming stripped 9 bases from V and 10 bases from J, with 13 bases between. CDR3 length equals 11 residues. Germline-derived CDR1 and CDR2 are SNHLY and FYNNEI. The CDR3 reads CASNRVGEQFF. The CDR3 nucleotides read TGTGCCAGTAACAGGGTAGGAGAGCAGTTCTTC.

The chain recombines TRBV9 with TRBJ1-5, with D unresolved. CDR1 SGDLS and CDR2 YYNGEE come from the germline V gene. There are 13 residues in the CDR3. Trimming took off 3 bases at V and 4 bases at J, with 8 bases between the two ends. CDR3 nucleotide sequence: TGTGCCAGCAGCGAGAACATTAATCAGCCCCAGCATTTT. It yields the protein CASSENINQPQHF.

This clone was seen more than once but under ten times. V usage is TRBV6-5 and J usage is TRBJ2-7; D unresolved. The CDR3 covers 13 residues. Germline V CDR1 and CDR2: MNHEY, SVGAGI. Trimming took off 0 bases at V and 5 bases at J, with 8 bases between the two ends. The CDR3 region is CASSYSQVDEQYF. The CDR3 region has the DNA TGTGCCAGCAGTTACTCCCAGGTGGACGAGCAGTACTTC.

The chain uses TRBV5-1 and TRBJ1-3; D unclear. The CDR3 has 15 residues. The germline V and J ends were trimmed by 2 bases and 4 bases, with 13 bases remaining between them. Germline V gene lookup returns CDR1 SGHRS and CDR2 YFSETQ. The CDR3 bases are TGCGCCAGCAGCTTCGTCGGGGAAATCGGAAACACCATATATTTT. Translating it yields CASSFVGEIGNTIYF. Full variable domain (rest looked up from reference TRBV5-1 and TRBJ1-3): KAGVTQTPRYLIKTRGQQVTLSCSPISGHRSVSWYQQTPGQGLQFLFEYFSETQRNKGNFPGRFSGRQFSNSRSEMNVSTLELGDSALYLCASSFVGEIGNTIYFGEGSWLTVV.

The chain links TRBV4-1 to TRBJ1-1, with a tentative D call TRBD1 (5 bases). The CDR3 runs 15 residues. Germline V lookup: CDR1 MGHRA, CDR2 YSYEKL. Between the trimmed V and J ends, which lost 0 bases and 7 bases, there was a span of 15 bases. CDR3 sequence (DNA): TGCGCCAGCAGCCAAGATCGGGGGGGACGTTTTGAAGCTTTCTTT. Translating it yields CASSQDRGGRFEAFF.

The rearrangement links TRBV6-1 to TRBJ2-2; D unresolved. The germline V and J ends were trimmed by 4 bases and 2 bases, with 14 bases remaining between them. Looked up from germline, CDR1 is MNHNS and CDR2 is SASEGT. The CDR3 is made up of 16 amino acids. The CDR3, as DNA: TGTGCCAGCAGTGCCCGGTTTATCTCCAACACCGGGGAGCTGTTTTTT. This translates into CASSARFISNTGELFF.